Sequencing of this TCR beta chain was carried out in a study of T-cell memory formation after mild COVID-19. About the research overall: TCR clusters mostly belonged to single donors. General study results and limits: Detection of some responders pre-infection suggested pre-existing cross-reactive memory T cells participated. Most CD4+ clones that shrank were in CM and EM, while CD8+ ones turned up in EMRA.

A 5'RACE reaction primed in the constant segment made cDNA libraries of TCR alpha and TCR beta, and these carried sample barcodes and UMIs. TCRdb independently ran MiXCR on the 5' RACE reads; one entry per CDR3 protein. Found here are about 150,000 distinct CDR3 sequences, 6% of them singletons; the top ten hold roughly 2.1%. This clonotype turned up a few times. The antigen remains unidentified. The CDR3 is made up of 15 amino acids. Germline-derived CDR1 and CDR2 are LNHDA and SQIVND (reference sequence). Losses at the gene ends were 9 bases for V and 4 bases for J; bases not matched to a gene: 8. The receptor was derived from an adult woman who had mild COVID-19 (a few samples of this study predate the infection). Cell type and time point are not known. The chain is built from TRBV19 and TRBJ2-2, with 10 bases lining up with TRBD1. Sequencing used PBMCs or a T cell subset sorted from them (not recorded which). The DNA for the CDR3 is TGTGCCAGCGCCCCCGGGACAGGGGCCACCGGGGAGCTGTTTTTT. This gives the protein CASAPGTGATGELFF. The variable domain in full, completed from reference TRBV19 and TRBJ2-2, reads DGGITQSPKYLFRKEGQNVTLSCEQNLNHDAMYWYRQDPGQGLRLIYYSQIVNDFQKGDIAEGYSVSREKKESFPLTVTSAQKNPTAFYLCASAPGTGATGELFFGEGSRLTVL.